This T cell receptor (beta chain) was captured in a study of OX40 agonist ivuxolimab in advanced cancers. The method was immunoSEQ multiplex PCR; TCRdb's version includes in-frame clones alone and lacks a portion of them. The sample carries some 140,000 clones, 85% to 95% recorded once. CDR3 size: 15 residues. V lost 3 bases to trimming and J lost 2 bases; unmatched junction nucleotides: 6. CDR1 SGHTA and CDR2 FQGNSA come from the germline V gene. The source was CD4+ or CD8+ T cells sorted from blood, collected in a trial of the OX40 agonist ivuxolimab. This chain joins TRBV7-2 and TRBJ1-2; 7 bases are shared with TRBD1. This clonotype was obtained from an adult with an advanced solid tumor such as melanoma, head and neck, liver or kidney cancer. The chain's CDR3 is CASSFSPTGNYGYTF. CDR3 nucleotide sequence: TGTGCCAGCAGCTTCAGTCCGACAGGGAACTATGGCTACACCTTC.